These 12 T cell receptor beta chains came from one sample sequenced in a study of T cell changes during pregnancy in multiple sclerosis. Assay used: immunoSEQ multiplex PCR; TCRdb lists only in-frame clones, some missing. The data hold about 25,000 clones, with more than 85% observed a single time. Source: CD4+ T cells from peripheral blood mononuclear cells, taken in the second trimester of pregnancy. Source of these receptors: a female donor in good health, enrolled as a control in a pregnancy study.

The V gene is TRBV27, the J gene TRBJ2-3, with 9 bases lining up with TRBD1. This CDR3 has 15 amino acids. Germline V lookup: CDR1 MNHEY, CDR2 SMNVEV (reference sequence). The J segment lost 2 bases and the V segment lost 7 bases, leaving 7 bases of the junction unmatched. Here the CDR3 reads CASKGGQGTTDTQYF. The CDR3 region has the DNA TGTGCCAGCAAGGGGGGACAGGGAACCACAGATACGCAGTATTTT.

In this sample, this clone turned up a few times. The CDR3 DNA sequence: TGTGCCAGCAAGGGGGTAGCCAAAAACATTCAGTACTTC. Amino acid sequence: CASKGVAKNIQYF. J is TRBJ2-4 and V is TRBV28; possible D gene TRBD1, 6 bases. V was trimmed by 7 bases and J by 0 bases, leaving 7 bases between them. Germline CDR1 reads MDHEN; CDR2 reads SYDVKM. CDR3 size: 13 residues.

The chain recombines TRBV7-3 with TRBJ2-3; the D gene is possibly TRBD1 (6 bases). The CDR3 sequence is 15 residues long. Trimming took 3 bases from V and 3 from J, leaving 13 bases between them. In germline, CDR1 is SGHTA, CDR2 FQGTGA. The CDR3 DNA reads TGTGCCAGCAGCTTCTATACAGGGCAGACAGATACGCAGTATTTT. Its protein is CASSFYTGQTDTQYF.

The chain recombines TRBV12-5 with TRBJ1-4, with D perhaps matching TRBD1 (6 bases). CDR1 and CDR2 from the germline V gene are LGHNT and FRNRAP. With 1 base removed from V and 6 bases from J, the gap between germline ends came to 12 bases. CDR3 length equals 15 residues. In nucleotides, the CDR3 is TGTGCTAGTGGTTTGGGCCAGGGGATGGATGAAAAACTGTTTTTT. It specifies CASGLGQGMDEKLFF.

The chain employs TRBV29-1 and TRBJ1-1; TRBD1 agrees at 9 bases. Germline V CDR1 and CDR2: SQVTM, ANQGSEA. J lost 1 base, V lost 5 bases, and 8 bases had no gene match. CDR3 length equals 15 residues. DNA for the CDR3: TGCAGCGTTCGGCCCGGGACAGGGTCGAACACTGAAGCTTTCTTT. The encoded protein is CSVRPGTGSNTEAFF. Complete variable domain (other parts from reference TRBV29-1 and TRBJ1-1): SAVISQKPSRDICQRGTSLTIQCQVDSQVTMMFWYRQQPGQSLTLIATANQGSEATYESGFVIDKFPISRPNLTFSTLTVSNMSPEDSSIYLCSVRPGTGSNTEAFFGQGTRLTVV.

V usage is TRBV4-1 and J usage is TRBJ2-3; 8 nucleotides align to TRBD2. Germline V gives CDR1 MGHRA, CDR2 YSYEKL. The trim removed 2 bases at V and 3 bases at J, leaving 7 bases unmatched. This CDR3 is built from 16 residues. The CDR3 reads CASSQTGGVFTDTQYF. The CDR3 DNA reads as TGCGCCAGCAGCCAAACCGGGGGGGTGTTTACAGATACGCAGTATTTT.

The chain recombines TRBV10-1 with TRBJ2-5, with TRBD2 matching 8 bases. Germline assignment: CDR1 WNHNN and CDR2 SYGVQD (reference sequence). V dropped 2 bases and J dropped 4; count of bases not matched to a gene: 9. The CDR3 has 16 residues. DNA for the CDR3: TGCGCCAGCAGTGAGAGGGTCGGTAGCGGGGTAGAGACCCAGTACTTC. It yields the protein CASSERVGSGVETQYF.

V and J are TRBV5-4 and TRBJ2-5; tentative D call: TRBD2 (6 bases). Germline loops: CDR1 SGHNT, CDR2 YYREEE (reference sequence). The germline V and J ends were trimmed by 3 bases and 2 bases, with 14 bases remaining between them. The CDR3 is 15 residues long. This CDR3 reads CASSSPGLSQETQYF. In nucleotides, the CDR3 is TGTGCCAGCAGCTCCCCGGGACTCTCTCAAGAGACCCAGTACTTC.

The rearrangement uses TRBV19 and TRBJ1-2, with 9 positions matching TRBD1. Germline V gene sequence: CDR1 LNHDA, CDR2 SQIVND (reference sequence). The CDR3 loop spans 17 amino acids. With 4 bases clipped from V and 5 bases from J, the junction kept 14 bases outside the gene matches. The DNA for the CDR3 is TGTGCCAGTAGTACCGCGGACAGGGGTGATGTTGGATATGGCTACACCTTC. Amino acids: CASSTADRGDVGYGYTF.

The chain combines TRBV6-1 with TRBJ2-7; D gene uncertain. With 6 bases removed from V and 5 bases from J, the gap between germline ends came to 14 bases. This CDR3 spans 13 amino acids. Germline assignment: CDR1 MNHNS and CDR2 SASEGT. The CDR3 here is CASSAKPENEQYF. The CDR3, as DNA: TGTGCCAGCAGCGCGAAACCCGAAAACGAGCAGTACTTC.

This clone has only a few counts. The CDR3 DNA is TGTGCCAGCAGTGGGACAGTCTACGAGCAGTACTTC. Translation: CASSGTVYEQYF. The chain is built from TRBV25-1 and TRBJ2-7, with D maybe TRBD1 (6 bases). This CDR3 contains 12 residues. From germline, CDR1 is MGHDK and CDR2 SYGVNS. Between the trimmed V and J ends, which lost 4 bases and 3 bases, there was a span of 7 bases.

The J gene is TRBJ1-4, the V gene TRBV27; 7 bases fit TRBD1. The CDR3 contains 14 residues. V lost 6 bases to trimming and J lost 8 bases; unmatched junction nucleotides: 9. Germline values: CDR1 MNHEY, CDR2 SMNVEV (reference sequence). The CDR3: CASRRQGVGEKLFF. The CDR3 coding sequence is TGTGCCAGCAGGAGACAGGGAGTAGGAGAAAAACTGTTTTTT.